Below, one TCR beta chain is given with its context. This entry comes from a study of cytotoxic CD8 clonotypes in ibrutinib-treated CLL. Method: immunoSEQ multiplex PCR; TCRdb's copy keeps in-frame clones and lacks some. The sample contains approximately 90,000 clones, roughly three quarters of which appear only once. CDR3 length: 13 amino acids. V gave up 3 bases and J gave up 5 bases; unmatched junction bases: 3. Germline V gives CDR1 WNHNN, CDR2 SYGVQD (reference sequence). The specimen comprised PBMCs, sampled after 24 months of ibrutinib treatment. The sequence derives from a human donor with chronic lymphocytic leukemia. The gene calls are TRBV10-1 and TRBJ2-5; the match to TRBD1 covers 7 bases. The CDR3 is CASSEHRGETQYF. Written as DNA, the CDR3 is TGCGCCAGCAGTGAACACAGGGGTGAGACCCAGTACTTC.